The text below deals with one T cell receptor (beta chain). Its antigen is unknown. Per-base quality was not reported, and no clone a single base away is much larger than it. This specimen belongs to a study of shared clonotypes between healthy human individuals (dated by TCRdb to 2020 to 2022). Regarding the research as a whole: The cohort comprised two women and three men aged 18 to 49 years. To increase sequencing depth and limit assay-specific biases, different laboratories used diverse techniques to prepare libraries and sequence TCR repertoires. For each donor, CD4 naive and CD4 memory were each given three plates, CD8 naive was given two plates, and CD8 memory was given one plate. Per donor, leukapheresis produced somewhere between about 0.9 and 10 billion PBMCs. The study deeply sequenced blood TCR repertoires of about five healthy adults to estimate repertoire size and the extent of clonotype sharing between individuals. Points the paper makes about the study in general: Pairwise subsampling led to the expectation that sequencing depth would affect the degree of clonotype sharing among donors. Sampling was restricted to blood, and TCR repertoires in tissue are likely to differ from TCR repertoires in blood. Because the study included a small number of donors, the genetic and exposure-history diversity represented was limited. Larger estimated clonotype richness was generally found for naive subsets than for memory subsets. Higher generation probabilities were observed for clonotypes shared by all four sorted-subset donors than for non-shared clonotypes. About 5% of naive CD4, 3% to 3.5% of naive CD8, about 2.4% of memory CD4, and about 0.4% of memory CD8 clonotypes were shared across several donors. Rarefaction of sorted-subset datasets indicated incomplete sequencing despite the large sequencing depth.

For CDR1 and CDR2, the germline V gene (reference sequence) lists DFQATT and SNEGSKA. The cysteine opens and the phenylalanine closes a CDR3 of 11 amino acids. Left in the record is the CDR3 DNA by itself, 33 bases read in frame from the first base. V drops 6 bases and J drops 2 bases, leaving 2 bases in between. Donors were healthy HIV-negative adults with no recently reported acute infections or vaccinations. All donors were Caucasian adults living in Nashville, Tennessee, USA. CD4+ T cells were enriched by magnetic negative selection; naive cells were then positively selected on CD45RA, and the negative fraction formed the memory subset. After blood collection by leukapheresis, PBMCs were isolated using Ficoll-Histopaque density gradient centrifugation and then cryopreserved in the vapor phase of liquid nitrogen. Analytical flow cytometry was used to check the purity and quantity of each magnetically sorted T cell population. From each sorted fraction, genomic DNA was isolated and quantified by UV absorbance on a Nanodrop 2000c.

Using the deep immunoSEQ assay, TCR CDR3 regions were amplified from genomic DNA by multiplex PCR. Extracted genomic DNA from each cell subset was distributed evenly across all wells of several immunoSEQ 96-well plates, and each plate was treated as a replicate. For sorted subsets, around 200 ng genomic DNA, equal to 30,000 or so T cell genomes, was loaded into each replicate PCR. Purified libraries were quantified with a Qubit 3.0 fluorometer, sized on a Bioanalyzer 2100, and re-quantified with the KAPA Library Quantification kit. A separate single-read 150-cycle Illumina NextSeq 550 flow cell was used to sequence each immunoSEQ 96-well plate. The authors' analysis ran thus. Because the immunoSEQ output held only junctional sequences and lacked quality scores, the filtering could not match the filtering applied to full-length reads. To assign V/J genes and CDR3, sequences were annotated using PyIR, a Python wrapper for IgBLAST v1.9, with IMGT germline references. Reads were removed for weak V/J assignments (E-value above 1e-6), missing CDR3, stop codons, out-of-frame junctions, or ambiguous translated residues. A V3J clonotype was defined by an identical inferred V gene, J gene, and CDR3 amino acid sequence. Percentage overlap between repertoires was computed as shared unique clonotypes divided by the size of the smaller repertoire. RTK rarefaction, the Chao1 estimator, and Recon v2.1 estimates of unobserved clonotypes were used to assess repertoire richness. For all TCRbeta clonotypes obtained by the gDNA method from a few donors, generation probabilities were computed with OLGA. This immuneACCESS table, as held by TCRdb, lists in-frame sequences with V and J called but not all clones. Of the missing ones, under half trace to an unresolved V gene in checked studies; the others have no known cause. The V and J calls and clone size are taken from that table; D and trimming were inferred from the DNA. Here the sample has about 1.5 million clones; around 95% occur a single time. The ten largest clonotypes hold over 1% of the sample.

The receptor chain draws on TRBV20-1 and TRBJ2-6, with the D gene uncertain. The source of this sequence is a young man in good health. Sequencing input: naive CD4+ T cells sorted from blood. This specimen's cell subset or site label, interpreted: CD45RA+ positively selected. This receptor carries the CDR3 CSAAGANVLTF. The sequence in DNA is TGCAGTGCCGCTGGGGCCAACGTCCTGACTTTC.